A single T cell receptor beta chain is shown here with its context. Its recognized antigen is unknown. Base qualities are missing; no much larger clone stands one base away. The germline V gene (reference sequence) provides CDR1 LGHDT and CDR2 YNNKEL. The CDR3 has 13 amino acids, counting the end cysteine and phenylalanine. Only the CDR3 region is kept as DNA, spanning 39 bases read in frame from base 1. V is pared back by 4 bases and J by 5 bases, with 11 bases lying between the germline termini. The sample comes from a study of blood T cell repertoires in COVID-19 (dated by TCRdb to 2020 to 2022). Background for the entire study: Samples covering the acute and convalescent phases of COVID-19 were provided by collaborators in the United States, Italy and Spain. The samples were drawn from two sources: the first 160 participants of the ongoing ImmuneRACE study, and 1,200 or so subjects contributed by 6 global collaborators. Nearly every sample came with metadata listing a de-identified subject ID, COVID-19 status, age in years and sex. The material from the prospective study consisted of cDNA or gDNA derived from T cells, B-cell-depleted T cells, or PBMCs. The repertoires were released in a freely available public database intended as a resource for research on the immune response to SARS-CoV-2. HLA class I and class II types, where available, came from metadata supplied by the sample provider rather than from assay-based typing. The dataset comprised deeply sampled blood TCRbeta repertoires from subjects exposed to, actively infected with, or recovered from COVID-19. The full study reports these points: The amount of clinical and demographic metadata varied by source and participant and was provided uncurated.

In Seattle, one collaborating source enrolled patients while the infection was active and tracked those patients longitudinally over the course of disease. Collaborating institutions collected whole blood in K2EDTA tubes following their own protocols. Collaborator samples were shipped for TCRbeta analysis as frozen whole blood, isolated PBMCs, or DNA extracted from either sample type. The immunoSEQ Assay, a bias-controlled multiplex PCR, was used to amplify TCRbeta CDR3 regions from genomic DNA. From the authors' description of their analysis: The number of nucleated cells in each sample was estimated from the amplification of reference gene primers within the assay. To quantify the absolute abundance of each unique TCRbeta CDR3 rearrangement, sequence reads were collapsed and filtered. For each sample, productive Simpson clonality was calculated by taking the square root of Simpson's diversity index across productive rearrangements. TCRdb mirrors the immuneACCESS table, restricted to in-frame sequences. Some clones are absent from its copies; in checked studies, under half trace to an unresolved V gene, and the reason for the others is unknown. That table is the source of V, J and clone size, and D and trimming were worked out from the DNA. The table for this sample lists around 210,000 clones; around 85% of them were counted only once. The top ten clonotypes cover about 5.1% of the sample.

In this chain, TRBV3-1 (or the pseudogene TRBV3-2) is recombined with TRBJ1-2, with the D gene uncertain. The clonotype was recovered from a man aged 50 to 59 with COVID-19, enrolled during active disease. The sample consisted of peripheral blood. The CDR3 in this case is CASSPAGSYGYTF. Here is the DNA: TGTGCCAGCAGCCCCGCGGGTTCATATGGCTACACCTTC.